These T cell receptor beta chains were read from a single sample in a study of T cell changes during pregnancy in multiple sclerosis. Data came from immunoSEQ multiplex PCR; TCRdb stores just in-frame clones and leaves some out. The sample consists of 75,000 to 90,000 clones, 91% of them appearing once. This specimen was PBMCs, taken in the first trimester of pregnancy. Every receptor here comes from a female donor in good health, serving as a control in a pregnancy study. Some clones in this sample may be carry-over from other donors' samples. Both conserved end residues are part of each CDR3. The D gene is left open where the match is weak. Rows give clone size only sometimes, using once, few, many, or a class for an expanded clone.

v_call	clone_size	d_call	j_call	cdr3_nt	cdr3_aa
TRBV6-4	.	.	TRBJ2-7	TGTGCCAGCACTTCAAGGCTCCTCGGGAGATACTACGAGCAGTACTTC	CASTSRLLGRYYEQYF
TRBV2	.	.	TRBJ1-5	TGTGCCAGCTACGGGGAGGGCAATCAGCCCCAGCATTTT	CASYGEGNQPQHF
TRBV6-5	.	.	TRBJ1-1	TGTGCCAGCAGTCTTAGCGGGGTCACTGAAGCTTTCTTT	CASSLSGVTEAFF
TRBV5-1	.	TRBD2	TRBJ2-2	TGCGCCAGCAGCTTGGCCCCGACTAGCGGGGGGCCATACACCGGGGAGCTGTTTTTT	CASSLAPTSGGPYTGELFF
TRBV19	few	TRBD1	TRBJ2-4	TGTGCCAGTAGTATTGGACAGGGGGCGCGGAACATTCAGTACTTC	CASSIGQGARNIQYF
TRBV21-1	once	.	TRBJ2-1	TGTGCCAGCAGCAAAGGTAGGCGGCGGGAGCCCAACAATGAGCAGTTCTTC	CASSKGRRREPNNEQFF
TRBV4-2	.	TRBD2	TRBJ2-3	TGTGCCAGCAGCCAAGAATACGGTCAAGCGGGAGGGCCGGATACGCAGTATTTT	CASSQEYGQAGGPDTQYF
TRBV6-1	.	TRBD1	TRBJ1-5	TGTGCCAGCAGTGACCGGACAGGGGGACATCAGCCCCAGCATTTT	CASSDRTGGHQPQHF
TRBV27	.	.	TRBJ2-7	TGTGCCAGCAGTTCCCTCTCCTACGAGCAGTACTTC	CASSSLSYEQYF
TRBV18	.	.	TRBJ2-3	TGTGCCAGCTCACCGCTAACAGGGAGGGGAACAGATACGCAGTATTTT	CASSPLTGRGTDTQYF
TRBV11-2	once	.	TRBJ1-3	TGTGCCAGCAGCTTAAGTTTGGGGAGCTCTGGAAACACCATATATTTT	CASSLSLGSSGNTIYF
TRBV19	.	.	TRBJ1-1	TGTGCCAGTACTCACGTCCAGGGGCAATACACTGAAGCTTTCTTT	CASTHVQGQYTEAFF
TRBV4-1	.	.	TRBJ1-3	TGCGCCAGCAGCCAACCGCCTGGGTATGGGCTTTCAAACACCATATATTTT	CASSQPPGYGLSNTIYF
TRBV28	.	TRBD1	TRBJ1-2	TGTGCCAGCAGAGGGACAGGGGGCGAAACTAACTATGGCTACACCTTC	CASRGTGGETNYGYTF
TRBV4-1	.	.	TRBJ1-5	TGCGCCAGCAGCCAACTAGGGGCGGTTCAGCCCCAGCATTTT	CASSQLGAVQPQHF
TRBV7-2	.	TRBD1	TRBJ2-7	TGTGCCAGCAGCTTAGTGGACAGGTCAAACTACGAGCAGTACTTC	CASSLVDRSNYEQYF
TRBV5-6	.	.	TRBJ2-7	TGTGCCAGCAGCTCCGAGGGCAGGGGAAATTCCTACGAGCAGTACTTC	CASSSEGRGNSYEQYF
TRBV9	.	TRBD2	TRBJ2-1	TGTGCCAGCAGCCCGGGACTAGCGGCCCACAATGAGCAGTTCTTC	CASSPGLAAHNEQFF
TRBV7-9	.	.	TRBJ1-6	TGTGCCAGCAGCTTAGGAGCAGGCTCCTATAATTCACCCCTCCACTTT	CASSLGAGSYNSPLHF
TRBV7-2	.	.	TRBJ2-1	TGTGCCAGCAGCTACCCAGGGAACGAGCAGTTCTTC	CASSYPGNEQFF
TRBV28	.	TRBD1	TRBJ1-2	TGTGCCAGCAGCCCGAACCCGCCGACAGGGGCCTATGGCTACACCTTC	CASSPNPPTGAYGYTF
TRBV27	.	TRBD2	TRBJ2-3	TGTGCCAGCAGTTCCGTCCGGGGAGCGGGGGGGCCAGATACGCAGTATTTT	CASSSVRGAGGPDTQYF
TRBV7-8	.	.	TRBJ1-2	TGTGCCAGCAGCTACCGGGTGGTGGAAGGTGGCTACACCTTC	CASSYRVVEGGYTF
TRBV28	once	TRBD1	TRBJ1-3	TGTGCCACCCGACAGGGCGCTGGAAACACCATATATTTT	CATRQGAGNTIYF
TRBV5-6	.	.	TRBJ1-2	TGTGCCAGCAGCTTGGGGTTAGCAGTCACGTACGGCTACACCTTC	CASSLGLAVTYGYTF
TRBV27	.	TRBD2	TRBJ2-3	TGTGCCAGCAGTTTATTTAGCGGGGGCAGCACAGATACGCAGTATTTT	CASSLFSGGSTDTQYF
TRBV4-3	.	TRBD1	TRBJ1-1	TGCGCCAGCAGCCAAGTCAGGGGGACTGAAGCTTTCTTT	CASSQVRGTEAFF
TRBV2	.	.	TRBJ1-4	TGTGCCAGCAGGCCAGTTTGGACTAATGAAAAACTGTTTTTT	CASRPVWTNEKLFF
TRBV6-5	.	.	TRBJ2-7	TGTGCCAGCAGCCCCTGGAGCGGGTACGAGCAGTACTTC	CASSPWSGYEQYF
TRBV7-2	few	.	TRBJ2-1	TGTGCCAGCAGCCAACCACGGGATGAGCAGTTCTTC	CASSQPRDEQFF
TRBV30	.	TRBD1	TRBJ1-4	TGTGCCTGGACGTATACAGGGGAGAAACTGTTTTTT	CAWTYTGEKLFF
TRBV5-4	.	TRBD2	TRBJ2-5	TGTGCCAGCAGCTTTGCGGGAGTGGGGGAGACCCAGTACTTC	CASSFAGVGETQYF
TRBV5-6	.	TRBD1	TRBJ1-2	TGTGCCAGCAGCTTGGGCGGGACAGGAGGCTACACCTTC	CASSLGGTGGYTF
TRBV28	.	TRBD2	TRBJ2-1	TGTGCCAGCAGTTTCCCTGGACTAGCGGGAGACAATGAGCAGTTCTTC	CASSFPGLAGDNEQFF
TRBV14	.	.	TRBJ1-4	TGTGCCAGCAGCCAAAATAGGGGCGGCAGTGAAAAACTGTTTTTT	CASSQNRGGSEKLFF
TRBV10-3	.	TRBD1	TRBJ2-6	TGTGCCATCAGTGACAGGGGGCGCGGGGCCAACGTCCTGACTTTC	CAISDRGRGANVLTF
TRBV28	.	TRBD1	TRBJ1-4	TGTGCCAGCAGTTTCCCGACAGGGGGCTTAGAAAAACTGTTTTTT	CASSFPTGGLEKLFF
TRBV6-5	.	TRBD2	TRBJ2-7	TGTGCCAGCAGTATTAGGACTAGCTCCGACGAGCAGTACTTC	CASSIRTSSDEQYF
TRBV5-1	.	.	TRBJ2-7	TGCGCCAGCAGCTTGGCAGGGTCCGAGCAGTACTTC	CASSLAGSEQYF
TRBV5-4	.	TRBD1	TRBJ2-3	TGTGCCAGCAGCCCAGGACAGGGGGGCACAGATACGCAGTATTTT	CASSPGQGGTDTQYF